This record covers a single TCR beta chain. Its antigen is undetermined. The sample belongs to a study of spatial heterogeneity in lung cancer. Study-wide context: Detected beta-chain sequences consistently exceeded alpha-chain sequences. For the average unique TCR and UMI combination, more than nine occurrences appeared in raw reads. The study's findings and limits: More often at tumor resection than at routine follow-up, ubiquitous expanded tumor TCRs were detected in the blood.

TCRdb re-derived calls from the 5' RACE reads in MiXCR, one entry per CDR3 protein. The repertoire has 60,000 to 80,000 distinct CDR3 sequences, more than 10% of them found once; the top ten carry roughly 6.7%. Described time point: sample taken at primary tumor resection. Whole RNA, which was extracted from tumor, nontumor lung tissue or frozen PBMC, was sequenced without any cell sorting. The donors comprised approximately 75 untreated early-stage non-small cell lung cancer patients. The length of the CDR3 is 14 residues. V lost 5 bases, J lost 1 base, and 8 bases lay in between. Germline loops: CDR1 SGHDN, CDR2 FVKESK.

Source: PBMCs, taken at surgery. The V call is TRBV14, the J call TRBJ2-2, with unresolved D. This TCR was sampled from a male donor with early-stage non-small cell lung cancer. The CDR3 bases are TGTGCCAGCAGCGTCAAGGTGAACACCGGGGAGCTGTTTTTT. Translation gives CASSVKVNTGELFF.